A single sample is the source of the 25 T cell receptor beta chains below, sequenced in a study of shared clonotypes between healthy human individuals. Data came from immunoSEQ multiplex PCR; TCRdb stores just in-frame clones and leaves some out. Here the sample spans about 2.1 million clones, about 94% being singletons. Only CD45RO-negative cells positively selected for CCR7 counted as naive CD8 cells, so terminally differentiated effector memory CD45RA+ cells were excluded. Sequencing was carried out using naive CD8+ T cells from PBMCs. The receptors originated from a man aged 18 to 29 in good health. Some clones in this sample may be carry-over from other donors' samples.

The V and J genes are TRBV6-1 and TRBJ2-3, with 7 bases matching TRBD2. CDR1 is MNHNS, CDR2 SASEGT, per germline. Trimming cost V 3 bases and J 0 bases; bases outside gene matches: 9. The CDR3 runs 17 residues. The CDR3 coding sequence is TGTGCCAGCAGTGAGCTAGCGGTCTTTTCTAGCACAGATACGCAGTATTTT. Translated: CASSELAVFSSTDTQYF.

This chain joins TRBV29-1 and TRBJ2-1, with TRBD2 matching over 10 bases. V shed 0 bases and J 2 bases; nucleotides not matched to a gene: 25. CDR1 and CDR2 (germline): SQVTM, ANQGSEA. This CDR3 region has 23 residues. The CDR3 DNA follows: TGCAGCGTTGAAGATCGAGGTAGCGGGAGGACCGAAAGAGCTCCTAATCCCTACAATGAGCAGTTCTTC. The encoded protein is CSVEDRGSGRTERAPNPYNEQFF.

V is TRBV10-3 and J is TRBJ2-2; 9 bases align to TRBD2. J lost 1 base, V lost 10 bases, and 7 bases had no gene match. The CDR3 has 15 amino acids. The germline V gene has CDR1 ENHRY and CDR2 SYGVKD. The CDR3 loop reads CATGSSGMNTGELFF. The CDR3 DNA is TGTGCCACCGGATCTAGCGGGATGAACACCGGGGAGCTGTTTTTT.

The chain carries TRBV7-9 and TRBJ2-5; unclear D gene. Germline lookup yields CDR1 SEHNR and CDR2 FQNEAQ (reference sequence). V was pared by 4 bases and J by 2 bases, with 11 bases between. This CDR3 comprises 14 residues. The CDR3 sequence is CASSSNSLQETQYF. In DNA form, the CDR3 reads TGTGCCAGCAGCTCGAATAGTCTGCAAGAGACCCAGTACTTC.

The chain joins TRBV6-6 to TRBJ2-1; D might be TRBD1 or TRBD2, each matching 5 bases. The V and J ends lost 6 bases and 8 bases respectively, with 14 bases between them. This CDR3 has 13 residues. Germline V gene sequence: CDR1 MNHNY, CDR2 SVGAGI (reference sequence). The CDR3, as DNA: TGTGCCAGCAGACCGGGACCCCTCTATGAGCAGTTCTTC. It encodes CASRPGPLYEQFF.

CDR3 sequence (DNA): TGTGCCAGCTCACCCAACCCAGGTGACCCTAATGAAAAACTGTTTTTT. This sequence encodes CASSPNPGDPNEKLFF. The chain joins TRBV18 to TRBJ1-4, with D hard to call. The V gene lost 3 bases and the J gene lost 3 bases, with 14 bases spanning the gap. This CDR3 has 16 amino acids. In germline, CDR1 is KGHSH, CDR2 LQKENI.

This sequence joins TRBV10-3 and TRBJ2-1; D not certain. CDR3 length: 13 amino acids. Trimming shortened V by 6 bases and J by 7 bases, and 13 bases separated the two germline ends. The germline V gene has CDR1 ENHRY and CDR2 SYGVKD. This CDR3 is CAISPELENEQFF. The CDR3 DNA sequence: TGTGCCATCAGCCCGGAGCTGGAAAATGAGCAGTTCTTC.

This chain uses TRBV5-4 with TRBJ2-7, with TRBD1 identical over 8 bases. J was trimmed by 3 bases and V by 2 bases; bases with no gene match: 4. The germline V gene has CDR1 SGHNT and CDR2 YYREEE (reference sequence). The CDR3 extends over 14 amino acids. Written as DNA, the CDR3 is TGTGCCAGCAGCTTCCGGGACAGGTACTACGAGCAGTACTTC. Translating gives CASSFRDRYYEQYF.

With regard to this clone: In the same sample, other DNA sequences code for this CDR3. The chain carries TRBV9 and TRBJ2-7, with TRBD1 as a possible D gene (5 bases). Germline V gives CDR1 SGDLS, CDR2 YYNGEE. CDR3 length: 12 residues. V dropped 4 bases and J dropped 3 bases, with 8 bases sitting between them. CDR3 protein: CASSKDSYEQYF. Written as DNA, the CDR3 is TGTGCCAGCAGCAAAGACAGCTACGAGCAGTACTTC.

The chain recombines TRBV9 with TRBJ2-7, with D tentatively TRBD1 or TRBD2 (5 bases each). V was trimmed by 3 bases and J by 3 bases, leaving 10 bases between them. Germline loops: CDR1 SGDLS, CDR2 YYNGEE. This CDR3 is 13 amino acids long. In nucleotides, the CDR3 is TGTGCCAGCAGCGAGGGACCCAACTACGAGCAGTACTTC. As protein: CASSEGPNYEQYF.

V gene TRBV7-6 combines with J gene TRBJ2-5, with 10 bases aligning to TRBD1. Germline V gene lookup returns CDR1 SGHVS and CDR2 FNYEAQ. With 6 bases clipped from V and 4 bases from J, the junction kept 11 bases outside the gene matches. This CDR3 contains 16 residues. The CDR3 DNA reads TGTGCCAGCAGAACTCCTTGGACAGGGGGGGGAGAGACCCAGTACTTC. Translated, it gives CASRTPWTGGGETQYF.

J is TRBJ2-7 and V is TRBV4-1; possibly TRBD1 for D (6 bases). V was pared by 4 bases and J by 0 bases, with 13 bases between. The CDR3 has 15 residues. Germline loops: CDR1 MGHRA, CDR2 YSYEKL. CDR3 DNA: TGCGCCAGCAGCCCCGGGACACTTAACTCCTACGAGCAGTACTTC. Its protein product is CASSPGTLNSYEQYF.

The chain couples TRBV7-2 to TRBJ1-1, with D possibly matching TRBD1 (6 bases). Trimming took off 5 bases at V and 1 base at J, with 20 bases between the two ends. Germline CDR1 SGHTA, CDR2 FQGNSA. CDR3 length: 17 residues. The CDR3 sequence: CASSPPMGMTGNTEAFF. Here the CDR3 DNA reads TGTGCCAGCAGCCCACCGATGGGAATGACAGGGAACACTGAAGCTTTCTTT.

The genes are TRBV9 and TRBJ1-1, with 7 positions matching TRBD1. With V trimmed by 4 bases and J by 5 bases, 8 bases remained unmatched. The V gene's germline CDR1 is SGDLS and CDR2 YYNGEE. This CDR3 is built from 14 residues. The CDR3, as DNA: TGTGCCAGCAGCACCTCGTCCAGGGGGACTGAAGCTTTCTTT. This encodes CASSTSSRGTEAFF.

This clone was counted only a few times. The V and J genes are TRBV4-2 and TRBJ1-5; D unresolved. CDR1 and CDR2 (germline): LGHNA, YNFKEQ. Deletions cut 4 bases from V and 6 bases from J, with 10 bases between. CDR3 size: 13 residues. CDR3 sequence (DNA): TGTGCCAGCAGCCCGAGGATGGGTCAGCCCCAGCATTTT. It encodes CASSPRMGQPQHF.

V is TRBV6-1 and J is TRBJ2-2; D not resolved. The CDR3 spans 12 residues. V lost 3 bases, J lost 8 bases, and 7 bases lay in between. The germline CDR1 and CDR2 sequences are MNHNS and SASEGT. CDR3 sequence: CASSDWGGELFF. The CDR3 DNA follows: TGTGCCAGCAGTGACTGGGGAGGGGAGCTGTTTTTT.

Ten or more counts support this clone. V gene TRBV7-8 combines with J gene TRBJ1-2; the match to TRBD1 covers 8 bases. The CDR3 spans 13 residues. The V and J ends lost 4 bases and 6 bases, in that order; junction bases with no gene match: 4. Germline V gives CDR1 SGHVS, CDR2 FQNEAQ. In DNA, the CDR3 is TGTGCCAGCAGCTCCCCAGGGGGCCATGGCTACACCTTC. Amino acid sequence: CASSSPGGHGYTF.

This chain uses TRBV19 with TRBJ1-2; D perhaps matches TRBD1 (5 bases). The CDR3 extends over 14 amino acids. With 3 bases removed from V and 4 bases from J, the gap between germline ends came to 12 bases. Germline V CDR1 and CDR2: LNHDA, SQIVND (reference sequence). The CDR3 DNA follows: TGTGCCAGTAGTATGCGGGGCCGTGGCTATGGCTACACCTTC. It is translated as CASSMRGRGYGYTF.

V is TRBV6-1 and J is TRBJ1-2; D unresolved. The germline V gene has CDR1 MNHNS and CDR2 SASEGT. The length of the CDR3 is 15 residues. Trimming stripped 4 bases from V and 0 bases from J, with 12 bases between. The DNA of the CDR3 is TGTGCCAGCAGTGTCACCACAGTCACTAACTATGGCTACACCTTC. It is translated as CASSVTTVTNYGYTF.

The V gene is TRBV4-3, the J gene TRBJ1-5; no definite D call. V was clipped by 3 bases and J by 4 bases, with 13 bases between them. This CDR3 is 15 amino acids long. The germline gives CDR1 LGHNA, CDR2 YSLEER. The CDR3 nucleotides read TGCGCCAGCAGCCAGGAACCGATGGGGAATCAGCCCCAGCATTTT. Its protein product is CASSQEPMGNQPQHF.

J is TRBJ2-7 and V is TRBV10-3, with 12 bases aligning to TRBD2. CDR1 and CDR2 (germline): ENHRY, SYGVKD. Trimming removed 9 bases from V and 6 bases from J; junction bases left unmatched: 6. This CDR3 has 13 residues. CDR3 bases: TGTGCCATACAACTAGCGGGAGGTGGCGAGCAGTACTTC. Protein product: CAIQLAGGGEQYF.

The V call is TRBV7-9, the J call TRBJ2-2; 7 bases map to TRBD1. Germline CDR1 SEHNR, CDR2 FQNEAQ (reference sequence). The CDR3 length is 15 residues. The V and J ends lost 4 bases and 10 bases, in that order; junction bases with no gene match: 12. The CDR3 DNA follows: TGTGCCAGCAGCTCTCGGGACAGCTCTGGGCCGGAGCTGTTTTTT. Translating gives CASSSRDSSGPELFF. The entire variable domain, with the rest obtained from reference TRBV7-9 and TRBJ2-2, is as follows: DTGVSQNPRHKITKRGQNVTFRCDPISEHNRLYWYRQTLGQGPEFLTYFQNEAQLEKSRLLSDRFSAERPKGSFSTLEIQRTEQGDSAMYLCASSSRDSSGPELFFGEGSRLTVL.

The chain joins TRBV28 to TRBJ2-7; 7 bases agree with TRBD2. The CDR3 is 13 amino acids. CDR1 is MDHEN, CDR2 SYDVKM, per germline. The CDR3 reads CAGGGDRLGEQYF. The CDR3 DNA follows: TGTGCGGGTGGGGGGGACCGCCTCGGCGAGCAGTACTTC.

The J gene is TRBJ2-7, the V gene TRBV9; TRBD1 might be the D (6 bases). Germline loops: CDR1 SGDLS, CDR2 YYNGEE. The CDR3 sequence is 14 residues long. V was clipped by 4 bases and J by 3 bases, with 14 bases between them. CDR3 in DNA: TGTGCCAGCAGCAGGACGGGACAATTCTACGAGCAGTACTTC. Translation gives CASSRTGQFYEQYF.

A single count supports this clone. The V and J genes are TRBV19 and TRBJ2-1; D perhaps matches TRBD1 (6 bases). V shed 1 base and J shed 2 bases, with 9 bases lying between them. Germline assignment: CDR1 LNHDA and CDR2 SQIVND (reference sequence). This CDR3 contains 15 residues. The CDR3: CASSIGTGPYNEQFF. CDR3 DNA: TGTGCCAGTAGTATAGGCACAGGGCCCTACAATGAGCAGTTCTTC.